This TCR beta chain emerged from a study of T cells in Graves' hyperthyroidism and ophthalmopathy. The TCR beta CDR3 regions underwent amplification using RNA transcripts as the source. TCR CDR3 underwent first-round RT-PCR with the HTBI primer set. One entry per CDR3 protein results from TCRdb running MiXCR on the multiplex PCR reads. The data hold about 570,000 distinct CDR3 sequences, with roughly 50% observed a single time. The CDR3 covers 14 residues. CDR1 and CDR2 from the germline V gene are ENHRY and SYGVKD. The ends were cut back, 6 bases at V and 2 bases at J, with 13 bases in the middle. Sequencing used peripheral blood or thyroid tissue (not recorded which). This chain joins TRBV10-3 and TRBJ2-5; perhaps TRBD2 as D (5 bases). The TCR originated in an adult woman with Graves' disease, either hyperthyroidism or ophthalmopathy (not recorded which). This CDR3 reads CAIREGGAQETQYF. CDR3 sequence (DNA): TGTGCCATCAGAGAGGGTGGAGCACAAGAGACCCAGTACTTC.